These 17 T cell receptor beta chains came from one sample sequenced in a study of blood T cell repertoires in COVID-19. Clones were sequenced by immunoSEQ multiplex PCR, and TCRdb holds only the in-frame ones, with some missing. The sample yields 250,000 to 350,000 clones, almost 90% seen once. Sequencing was carried out using peripheral blood. The receptors were gathered from a woman under 40 with COVID-19, enrolled during active disease.

V usage is TRBV19 and J usage is TRBJ2-1; 12 positions agree with TRBD2. CDR3 length: 18 amino acids. Germline V gene data show CDR1 as LNHDA and CDR2 as SQIVND (reference sequence). The V gene end was trimmed by 3 bases and the J gene end by 5 bases; junction bases not matched to a gene: 11. This chain's CDR3 is CASSIRLAGAQVDNEQFF. DNA of the CDR3: TGTGCCAGTAGTATCCGACTAGCGGGAGCCCAGGTTGACAATGAGCAGTTCTTC. The full variable domain, in which reference TRBV19 and TRBJ2-1 provide the parts outside the CDR3, is DGGITQSPKYLFRKEGQNVTLSCEQNLNHDAMYWYRQDPGQGLRLIYYSQIVNDFQKGDIAEGYSVSREKKESFPLTVTSAQKNPTAFYLCASSIRLAGAQVDNEQFFGPGTRLTVL.

V usage is TRBV2 and J usage is TRBJ2-3; D may be TRBD2 (5 bases). CDR1 is SNHLY, CDR2 FYNNEI, per germline. The CDR3 is made up of 13 amino acids. With 8 bases removed from V and 8 bases from J, the gap between germline ends came to 17 bases. CDR3 residues: CASGLGGAGTQYF. CDR3 in DNA: TGTGCCAGCGGGTTAGGAGGCGCAGGTACGCAGTATTTT. Using reference TRBV2 and TRBJ2-3 for the parts outside the CDR3, the full variable domain is EPEVTQTPSHQVTQMGQEVILRCVPISNHLYFYWYRQILGQKVEFLVSFYNNEISEKSEIFDDQFSVERPDGSNFTLKIRSTKLEDSAMYFCASGLGGAGTQYFGPGTRLTVL.

CDR3 loop: CASSPTPGYEQYF. CDR3 DNA sequence: TGTGCCAGCTCACCAACCCCGGGGTACGAGCAGTACTTC. J is TRBJ2-7 and V is TRBV18, with D perhaps matching TRBD2 (5 bases). Between the trimmed V and J ends, which lost 2 bases and 4 bases, there was a span of 9 bases. From germline, CDR1 is KGHSH and CDR2 LQKENI. The CDR3 is made up of 13 amino acids.

This chain links TRBV4-3 with TRBJ1-3, with 9 bases fitting TRBD1. The J segment lost 3 bases and the V segment lost 3 bases, leaving 9 bases of the junction unmatched. The CDR3 is 17 residues long. The germline V gene has CDR1 LGHNA and CDR2 YSLEER. This CDR3 is CASSQFTTGGSGNTIYF. The CDR3 DNA reads as TGCGCCAGCAGCCAGTTTACGACAGGGGGTAGTGGAAACACCATATATTTT.

The chain carries TRBV5-4 and TRBJ2-2, with D perhaps matching TRBD1 (5 bases). V was pared by 4 bases and J by 7 bases, with 8 bases between. The CDR3 runs to 12 residues. CDR1 is SGHNT, CDR2 YYREEE, per germline (reference sequence). The CDR3 bases are TGTGCCAGCAGCCTAGGGGTCGGGGAGCTGTTTTTT. Amino acid sequence: CASSLGVGELFF. The whole variable domain, remainder taken from reference TRBV5-4 and TRBJ2-2, is ETGVTQSPTHLIKTRGQQVTLRCSSQSGHNTVSWYQQALGQGPQFIFQYYREEENGRGNFPPRFSGLQFPNYSSELNVNALELDDSALYLCASSLGVGELFFGEGSRLTVL.

This chain joins TRBV7-9 and TRBJ1-2; 11 bases line up with TRBD1. Germline trimming cut 4 bases from V and 3 bases from J; bases unmatched to any gene: 10. The CDR3 loop spans 17 amino acids. Germline values: CDR1 SEHNR, CDR2 FQNEAQ (reference sequence). The CDR3 region has the DNA TGTGCCAGCAGCTATTCGGACAGGGGGCAGATTGACTATGGCTACACCTTC. Amino acids: CASSYSDRGQIDYGYTF.

The table lists this clone with a few counts. The chain links TRBV28 to TRBJ1-2; TRBD1 matches 7 bases. The CDR3 loop spans 15 amino acids. CDR1 MDHEN and CDR2 SYDVKM come from the germline V gene. V was pared by 4 bases and J by 4 bases, with 9 bases of the junction left unmatched. CDR3 residues: CASSSPATGTYGYTF. For the CDR3, the DNA is TGTGCCAGCAGTTCCCCCGCGACAGGGACCTATGGCTACACCTTC.

This chain links TRBV30 with TRBJ1-3, with a weak D call TRBD1 (6 bases). CDR1 and CDR2 from the germline V gene are GTSNPN and SVGIG (reference sequence). V dropped 2 bases and J dropped 0 bases, with 11 bases sitting between them. The CDR3 sequence is 15 residues long. CDR3 loop: CAWSFLTGSGNTIYF. In DNA form, the CDR3 reads TGTGCCTGGAGTTTCCTGACAGGCTCTGGAAACACCATATATTTT.

This chain uses TRBV28 with TRBJ2-3; 13 nucleotides align to TRBD2. CDR1 is MDHEN and CDR2 is SYDVKM in the germline V gene. With 7 bases clipped from V and 3 bases from J, the junction kept 16 bases outside the gene matches. The CDR3 is 19 residues long. The CDR3 loop is CASKELAGGRLGGTDTQYF. The DNA for the CDR3 is TGTGCCAGCAAAGAACTAGCGGGAGGGCGGTTGGGAGGGACAGATACGCAGTATTTT.

The chain couples TRBV11-2 to TRBJ2-5, with a possible D match to TRBD2 (5 bases). Germline V gene sequence: CDR1 SGHAT, CDR2 FQNNGV. The CDR3 has 14 residues. V dropped 5 bases and J dropped 5 bases, with 15 bases sitting between them. This CDR3 reads CASSPRRGFETQYF. The CDR3 coding sequence is TGTGCCAGCAGCCCCCGCAGAGGGTTCGAGACCCAGTACTTC.

The gene calls are TRBV5-4 and TRBJ2-5; TRBD2 aligns across 10 bases. J lost 5 bases, V lost 0 bases, and 4 bases had no gene match. The CDR3 length is 15 residues. Germline values: CDR1 SGHNT, CDR2 YYREEE (reference sequence). The chain's CDR3 is CASSLALAGDETQYF. DNA of the CDR3: TGTGCCAGCAGCTTGGCGCTAGCGGGAGACGAGACCCAGTACTTC.

The gene calls are TRBV10-1 and TRBJ1-2; 8 nucleotides align to TRBD1. Germline values: CDR1 WNHNN, CDR2 SYGVQD (reference sequence). After removal of 5 bases from V and 0 bases from J, the junction contained 8 bases not matched to a gene. The CDR3 covers 16 residues. CDR3 region: CASSPGQGQANYGYTF. In nucleotides, the CDR3 is TGCGCCAGCAGTCCTGGACAGGGCCAAGCTAACTATGGCTACACCTTC.

This chain connects TRBV11-2 to TRBJ2-1; 11 bases agree with TRBD2. Germline lookup yields CDR1 SGHAT and CDR2 FQNNGV. Unmatched junction bases numbered 0, after V lost 1 base and J lost 10 bases. The CDR3 spans 13 residues. The CDR3 DNA sequence: TGTGCCAGCAGCTTAGGACTAGCGGGAGAGCAGTTCTTC. It encodes CASSLGLAGEQFF.

The CDR3 bases are TGTGCCAGCAGCTTAGGGTTAGGGAGGGAGGTTTACAATGAGCAGTTCTTC. Translated, it gives CASSLGLGREVYNEQFF. The chain combines TRBV7-9 with TRBJ2-1, with 7 bases lining up with TRBD2. This CDR3 has 17 residues. The trim removed 1 base at V and 4 bases at J, leaving 10 bases unmatched. Germline values: CDR1 SEHNR, CDR2 FQNEAQ (reference sequence).

The chain combines TRBV28 with TRBJ2-2; 10 bases are shared with TRBD1. There are 18 residues in the CDR3. V lost 3 bases and J lost 3; bases outside the gene matches: 10. Per the germline V gene, CDR1 is MDHEN and CDR2 is SYDVKM. In DNA form, the CDR3 reads TGTGCCAGCAGTTTTGACCTCACCGGGACAGGGGACACCGGGGAGCTGTTTTTT. It translates to CASSFDLTGTGDTGELFF.

In DNA, the CDR3 is TGTGCCAGCAGCTCGGAGAGGGGGAATGAGCAGTTCTTC. Amino acid sequence: CASSSERGNEQFF. This chain joins TRBV11-3 and TRBJ2-1; tentative D call: TRBD1 (6 bases). V dropped 4 bases and J dropped 7 bases, with 11 bases sitting between them. The CDR3 covers 13 residues. Germline CDR1 reads SGHNT; CDR2 reads YENEEA.

This rearrangement joins TRBV7-9 to TRBJ1-3; a weak D match, TRBD1 (5 bases). Germline lookup yields CDR1 SEHNR and CDR2 FQNEAQ (reference sequence). V lost 1 base and J 0 bases, leaving 13 bases between the germline ends. CDR3 length: 17 residues. CDR3 sequence reads: CASSLVTGPSSGNTIYF. CDR3 sequence (DNA): TGTGCCAGCAGCTTAGTAACAGGTCCGTCCTCTGGAAACACCATATATTTT.